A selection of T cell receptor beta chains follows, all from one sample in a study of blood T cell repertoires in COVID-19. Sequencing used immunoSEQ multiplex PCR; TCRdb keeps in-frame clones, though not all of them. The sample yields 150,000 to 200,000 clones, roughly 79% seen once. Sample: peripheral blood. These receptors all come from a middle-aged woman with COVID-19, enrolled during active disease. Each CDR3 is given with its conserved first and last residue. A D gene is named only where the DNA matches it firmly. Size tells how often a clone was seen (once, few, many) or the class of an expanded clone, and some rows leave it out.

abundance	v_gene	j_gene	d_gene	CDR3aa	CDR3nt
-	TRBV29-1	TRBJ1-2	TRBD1	CSVDSGTGSYTF	TGCAGCGTTGATTCGGGGACAGGGAGCTACACCTTC
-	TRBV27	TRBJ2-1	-	CASSLSPTEGNNEQFF	TGTGCCAGCAGTTTATCCCCGACTGAAGGAAACAATGAGCAGTTCTTC
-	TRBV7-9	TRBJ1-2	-	CASSYDTNYGYTF	TGTGCCAGCAGCTATGACACTAACTATGGCTACACCTTC
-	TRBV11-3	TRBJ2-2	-	CASSLTGSTGELFF	TGTGCCAGCAGTTTGACAGGTTCAACCGGGGAGCTGTTTTTT
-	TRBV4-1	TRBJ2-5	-	CASSLEQGLETQYF	TGCGCCAGCAGCCTAGAGCAGGGACTTGAGACCCAGTACTTC
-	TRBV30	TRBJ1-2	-	CAWSATNYGYTF	TGTGCCTGGAGTGCCACTAACTATGGCTACACCTTC
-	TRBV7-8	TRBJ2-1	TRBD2	CASSLGGGAVEQFF	TGTGCCAGCAGCTTGGGCGGGGGGGCCGTGGAGCAGTTCTTC
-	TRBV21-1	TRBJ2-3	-	CASSTKCVAGGTDTQYF	-
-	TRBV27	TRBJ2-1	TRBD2	CASSWAVGTSGRIGEQFF	TGTGCCAGCAGTTGGGCGGTAGGGACTAGCGGGAGGATTGGTGAGCAGTTCTTC
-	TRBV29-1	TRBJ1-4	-	CSVPDGNEKLFF	TGCAGCGTTCCCGACGGGAATGAAAAACTGTTTTTT
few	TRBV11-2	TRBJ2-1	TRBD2	CASSPRLAGGGHEQFF	TGTGCCAGCAGTCCGAGGTTAGCGGGAGGGGGCCATGAGCAGTTCTTC
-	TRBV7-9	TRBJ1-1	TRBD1	CASSLGQGASEAFF	TGTGCCAGCAGCTTAGGGCAGGGGGCGTCTGAAGCTTTCTTT
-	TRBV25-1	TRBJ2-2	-	CASSRAGITGELFF	TGTGCCAGCTCCAGGGCAGGGATTACCGGGGAGCTGTTTTTT
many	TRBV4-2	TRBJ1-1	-	CASSDEQGPDAEAFF	TGTGCCAGCAGCGATGAACAGGGACCCGACGCTGAAGCTTTCTTT
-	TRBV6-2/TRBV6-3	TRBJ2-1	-	CASSYSGPSYNEQFF	TGTGCCAGCAGTTACAGCGGACCTTCCTACAATGAGCAGTTCTTC
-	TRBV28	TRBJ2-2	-	CASSLLRTGRGELFF	TGTGCCAGCAGTTTACTACGAACAGGTCGTGGGGAGCTGTTTTTT
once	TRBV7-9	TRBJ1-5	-	CASSSSLSYQPQHF	TGTGCCAGCAGCTCTTCACTATCATACCAGCCCCAGCATTTT
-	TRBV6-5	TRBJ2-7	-	CASSYSLVSYEQYF	TGTGCCAGCAGTTACTCACTGGTATCCTACGAGCAGTACTTC
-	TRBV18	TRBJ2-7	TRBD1	CASSLQGYEQYF	TGTGCCAGCTCGTTACAGGGGTACGAGCAGTACTTC
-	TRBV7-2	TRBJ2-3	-	CASRARTAKTTDTQYF	TGTGCCAGCAGGGCCCGGACAGCGAAGACCACAGATACGCAGTATTTT
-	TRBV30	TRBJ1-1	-	CAWMAFMNTEAFF	TGTGCCTGGATGGCTTTTATGAACACTGAAGCTTTCTTT
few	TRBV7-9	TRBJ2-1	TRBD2	CASSFTPGLAVTEQFF	TGTGCCAGCAGCTTTACGCCGGGACTAGCGGTTACTGAGCAGTTCTTC
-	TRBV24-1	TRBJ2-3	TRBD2	CATSAAGTRDTDTQYF	TGTGCCACCAGTGCCGCCGGGACTAGAGACACAGATACGCAGTATTTT
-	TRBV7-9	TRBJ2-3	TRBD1	CASSRPTGREDTQYF	TGTGCCAGCAGCCGTCCGACAGGGCGAGAAGATACGCAGTATTTT
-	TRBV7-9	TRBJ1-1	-	CASSLDGRVYRENTEAFF	TGTGCCAGCAGCTTAGACGGCAGGGTATACAGAGAAAACACTGAAGCTTTCTTT
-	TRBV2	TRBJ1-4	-	CASVGQLNEKLFF	TGTGCCAGCGTCGGACAGTTAAATGAAAAACTGTTTTTT
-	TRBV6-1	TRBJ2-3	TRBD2	CASSEGAGVGDTQYF	TGTGCCAGCAGTGAAGGTGCGGGAGTGGGAGATACGCAGTATTTT
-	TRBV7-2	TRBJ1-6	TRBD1	CASSLARQGNSPLHF	TGTGCCAGCAGCTTAGCGCGACAGGGGAATTCACCCCTCCACTTT
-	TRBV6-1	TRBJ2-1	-	CASSEAQTFYRLNEQFF	TGTGCCAGCAGTGAAGCCCAGACTTTTTATCGGCTCAATGAGCAGTTCTTC
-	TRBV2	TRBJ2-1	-	CASSEAERAEQFF	TGTGCCAGCAGTGAAGCTGAGCGGGCGGAGCAGTTCTTC
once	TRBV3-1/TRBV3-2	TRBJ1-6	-	CASSQVINNSPLHF	TGTGCCAGCAGCCAAGTAATAAATAATTCACCCCTCCACTTT
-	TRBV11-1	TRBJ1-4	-	CASSRRQNEKLFF	TGTGCCAGCAGCCGACGACAGAATGAAAAACTGTTTTTT
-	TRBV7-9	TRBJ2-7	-	CASSFLSYEQYF	TGTGCCAGCAGCTTTCTAAGCTACGAGCAGTACTTC
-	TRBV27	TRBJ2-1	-	CASSPLSGTHNEQFF	TGTGCCAGCAGTCCCTTAAGCGGAACCCACAATGAGCAGTTCTTC
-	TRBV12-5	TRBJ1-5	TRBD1	CASDKGQGARNQPQHF	TGTGCTAGTGATAAGGGACAGGGGGCACGAAATCAGCCCCAGCATTTT
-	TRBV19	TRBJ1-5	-	CASRQGNQPQHF	TGTGCCAGTCGCCAGGGGAATCAGCCCCAGCATTTT
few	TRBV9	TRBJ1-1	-	CASSAFDTEAFF	TGTGCCAGCAGCGCCTTCGACACTGAAGCTTTCTTT
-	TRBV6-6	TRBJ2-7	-	CASSYSIPSGEQYF	TGTGCCAGCAGTTACTCCATCCCGAGTGGCGAGCAGTACTTC
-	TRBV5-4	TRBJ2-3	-	CASGRDIRTDTQYF	TGTGCCAGCGGAAGGGACATACGCACAGATACGCAGTATTTT
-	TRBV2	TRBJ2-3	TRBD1	CASSWDSYTDTQYF	TGTGCCAGCAGTTGGGACAGCTACACAGATACGCAGTATTTT
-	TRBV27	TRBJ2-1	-	CASSLPPTRSSYNEQFF	TGTGCCAGCAGTTTACCTCCGACTAGAAGCTCCTACAATGAGCAGTTCTTC
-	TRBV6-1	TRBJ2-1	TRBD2	CASSDQRGNAVEQFF	TGTGCCAGCAGTGACCAGCGGGGGAACGCCGTTGAGCAGTTCTTC
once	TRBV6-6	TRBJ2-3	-	CASTLEYSTDTQYF	TGTGCCAGCACTTTAGAATATAGCACAGATACGCAGTATTTT
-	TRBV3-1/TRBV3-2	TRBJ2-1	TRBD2	CASSQSSGRVAEQFF	TGTGCCAGCAGCCAATCTAGCGGGAGGGTGGCTGAGCAGTTCTTC
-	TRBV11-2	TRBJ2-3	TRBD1	CASSATGTGGLTDTQYF	TGTGCCAGCAGCGCCACCGGGACAGGGGGCCTCACAGATACGCAGTATTTT
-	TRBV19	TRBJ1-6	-	CASSIVETDNSPLHF	TGTGCCAGTAGTATCGTCGAGACAGACAATTCACCCCTCCACTTT
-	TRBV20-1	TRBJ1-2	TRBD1	CSASSLETGGNYGYTF	TGCAGTGCTAGTTCGCTGGAGACAGGGGGTAACTATGGCTACACCTTC
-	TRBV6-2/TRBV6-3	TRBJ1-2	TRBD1	CASSRDRASYGYTF	TGTGCCAGCAGCCGCGACAGGGCCTCTTATGGCTACACCTTC
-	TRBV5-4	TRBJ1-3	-	CASSKGLWSSGNTIYF	TGTGCCAGCAGCAAAGGACTGTGGAGCTCTGGAAACACCATATATTTT
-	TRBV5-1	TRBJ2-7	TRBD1	CASSGGTGKVYEQYF	TGCGCCAGCAGCGGGGGGACAGGGAAAGTGTACGAGCAGTACTTC
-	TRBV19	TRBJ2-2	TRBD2	CASRILSGDITGELFF	TGTGCCAGTAGGATACTTAGCGGGGATATCACCGGGGAGCTGTTTTTT
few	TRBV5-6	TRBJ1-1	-	CASSHSTEAFF	TGTGCCAGCAGCCACTCCACTGAAGCTTTCTTT